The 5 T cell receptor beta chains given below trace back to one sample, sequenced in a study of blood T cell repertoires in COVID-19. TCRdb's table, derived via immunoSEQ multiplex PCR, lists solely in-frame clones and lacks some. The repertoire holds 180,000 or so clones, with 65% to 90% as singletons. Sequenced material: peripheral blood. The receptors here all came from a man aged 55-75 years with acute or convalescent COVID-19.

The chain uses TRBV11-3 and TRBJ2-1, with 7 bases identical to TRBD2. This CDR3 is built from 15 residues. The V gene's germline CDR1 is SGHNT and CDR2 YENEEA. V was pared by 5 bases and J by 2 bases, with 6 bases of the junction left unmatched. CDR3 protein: CASSLGTTPYNEQFF. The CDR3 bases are TGTGCCAGCAGCCTCGGGACTACCCCCTACAATGAGCAGTTCTTC.

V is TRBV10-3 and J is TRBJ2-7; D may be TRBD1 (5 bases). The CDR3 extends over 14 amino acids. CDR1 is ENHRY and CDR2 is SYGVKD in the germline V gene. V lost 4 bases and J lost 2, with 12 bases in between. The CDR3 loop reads CAISVTQVTYEQYF. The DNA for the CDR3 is TGTGCCATCAGTGTTACACAGGTTACCTACGAGCAGTACTTC.

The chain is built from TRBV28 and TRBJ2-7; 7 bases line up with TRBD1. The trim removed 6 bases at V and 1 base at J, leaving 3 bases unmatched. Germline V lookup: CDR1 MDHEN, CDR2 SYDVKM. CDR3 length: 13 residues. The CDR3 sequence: CASRGTVSYEQYF. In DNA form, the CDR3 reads TGTGCCAGCAGGGGGACAGTTTCCTACGAGCAGTACTTC.

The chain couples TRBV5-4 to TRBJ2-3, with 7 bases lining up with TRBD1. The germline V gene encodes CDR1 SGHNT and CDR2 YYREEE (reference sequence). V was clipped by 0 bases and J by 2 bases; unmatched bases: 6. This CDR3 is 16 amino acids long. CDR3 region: CASSLAGDSPTDTQYF. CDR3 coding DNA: TGTGCCAGCAGCTTGGCCGGGGACAGCCCCACAGATACGCAGTATTTT.

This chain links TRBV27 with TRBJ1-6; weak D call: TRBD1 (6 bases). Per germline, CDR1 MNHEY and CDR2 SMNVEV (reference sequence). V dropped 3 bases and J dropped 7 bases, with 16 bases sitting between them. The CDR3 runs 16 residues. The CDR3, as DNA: TGTGCCAGCAGTTTCGGGGCAGGGGAGTTCAATTCACCCCTCCACTTT. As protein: CASSFGAGEFNSPLHF.